This entry is about one T cell receptor (beta chain). Its specific antigen is unknown. Per-base qualities were not stored, and no clone one base away is much larger. For CDR1 and CDR2, the germline V gene lists MDHEN and SYDVKM. From cysteine to phenylalanine, the CDR3 is 14 amino acids long. CDR3 DNA is the only sequence kept; it has 42 bases, read in frame from the first base. V drops 8 bases and J drops 5 bases, leaving 18 bases in between. Receptors were amplified or captured by RACE. Sequencing was performed on a NextSeq 500. Library preparation attached unique molecular identifiers to individual cDNA molecules for quantitative, reproducible TCR counting. For every blood RNA sample, sequencing covered both the TCR alpha and TCR beta chains. The original pipeline was this. The median number of TCRs per sample was 90,000 to 100,000, ranging from roughly 23,224 to 690,600. V, J and CDR3 annotation of the TCR reads was carried out using the Decombinator software suite. For PS versus PT1 abundance plots, all samples were subsampled to the same number of TCRs (28,000). TCRs were defined as expanded if absent before sensitization and observed at least eight times at the 2-week time point. TCRdb reprocessed the public reads (quality trimming at Q25 with fastp, clone calling with MiXCR) and kept in-frame beta chains. Rows with a matching CDR3 protein are joined into one entry that keeps the most common DNA and genes. The V and J calls shown here were made by TCRdb, not taken from the authors' results. The table for this sample lists more than 95,000 distinct CDR3 sequences; 9% to 14% of them were counted only once. The ten top clones hold 1.2% to 1.5% of the sample.

The record originates from a study of human T cells and chemical hapten exposure (dated by TCRdb to 2020 to 2022). Study-level background: For sensitization, 2% DPC in acetone was applied to a 2 cm by 2 cm area of upper inner arm skin. Patch testing was performed on the upper back with Finn chambers containing 0.01% DPC, and the patch tests were scored after 6 days according to International Contact Dermatitis Research Group standards. Libraries were combined into a pool for sequencing, and differences in TCR yield between samples came mainly from small differences in library volumes within the pool. Patient blood was sampled pre-sensitization (week 0) and at 2, 6 and about 24 weeks after DPC sensitization. Most of the patients in the cohort were female, and the cohort covered alopecia areata with under or over 50% scalp involvement, alopecia totalis and alopecia universalis. This study followed changes in the peripheral blood TCR repertoire in vivo during primary and secondary sensitization of alopecia patients to the hapten diphenylcyclopropenone (DPC). Throughout the roughly 24-week study period, patients were also given weekly therapeutic DPC doses on the scalp. Blood for TCR sequencing was provided by twenty-nine alopecia patients at one to four time points (pre-sensitization, 2, 6 and 24 weeks). What the study reported, not specific to this receptor: After repeated subsampling, the strength of the expansion versus patch-test correlation and the threshold at which it became significant changed. Compared with pre-sensitization or healthy control sets, expanded TCRs formed significantly more large CDR3 similarity clusters, which is consistent with antigen-driven responses. The number of PT1 expanded TCRs positively correlated with patch test score, significant at thresholds 8, 16 and 32 but not 4. Because every patient had alopecia, a presumed autoimmune disease, the patients' immune response might differ from that of healthy individuals. DPC sensitization did not change the number of TCRs with a frequency above 1 in 1000, and there was no evidence of changes in global repertoire structure.

Per the publication, the time point label means: patch test 1, 2 weeks after DPC sensitization. In the paper's terms, the treatment or condition label means: therapeutic diphenylcyclopropenone sensitization with weekly scalp DPC. At every patch-test visit, the blood draw took place before the patch test was put on. Eligible patients were aged 18 to 70, diagnosed with alopecia, deemed suitable for DPC therapy, and excluded if pregnant. Total RNA was extracted from unfractionated whole blood that had been collected in Tempus Blood RNA tubes. Sequenced material: whole blood, taken in connection with sensitization to the hapten diphenylcyclopropenone (DPC). The chain links TRBV28 with TRBJ2-5; the D gene is perhaps TRBD2, on 6 matching bases. The origin of this receptor is a woman in her forties or fifties with alopecia areata. Some clones in this sample may be carry-over from other donors' samples. The nucleotide sequence is given as TGTGCCAGCGTTCCCGCGGGGCCTGTTGAGACCCAGTACTTC. It translates as CASVPAGPVETQYF.